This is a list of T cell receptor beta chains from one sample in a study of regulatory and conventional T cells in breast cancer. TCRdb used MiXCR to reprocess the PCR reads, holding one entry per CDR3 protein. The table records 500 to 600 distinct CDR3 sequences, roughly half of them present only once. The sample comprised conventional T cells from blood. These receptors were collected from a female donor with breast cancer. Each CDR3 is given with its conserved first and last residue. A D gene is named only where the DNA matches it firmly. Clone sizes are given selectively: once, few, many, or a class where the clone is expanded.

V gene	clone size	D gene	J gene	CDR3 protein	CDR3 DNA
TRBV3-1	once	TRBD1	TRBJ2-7	CASSHLDRDPYEQYF	TGTGCCAGCAGCCACCTGGACAGGGATCCCTACGAGCAGTACTTC
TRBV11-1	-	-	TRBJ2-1	CASSSVGRQSSYDEQFF	TGTGCCAGCAGCTCCGTAGGACGCCAGAGCTCCTACGATGAGCAGTTCTTC
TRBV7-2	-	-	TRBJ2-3	CASSLAISTDTQYF	TGTGCCAGCAGCTTAGCGATTAGCACAGATACGCAGTATTTT
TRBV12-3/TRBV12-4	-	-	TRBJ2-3	CASSLSADTQYF	TGTGCCAGCAGTTTAAGCGCAGATACGCAGTATTTT
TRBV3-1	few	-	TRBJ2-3	CASSYDLLSPGGGTDTQYF	TGTGCCAGCAGCTACGACTTATTGTCACCCGGAGGAGGCACAGATACGCAGTATTTT
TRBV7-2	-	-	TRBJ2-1	CASSLISPVQRRYNEQFF	TGTGCCAGCAGCTTAATTTCCCCGGTGCAGCGCCGATACAATGAGCAGTTCTTC
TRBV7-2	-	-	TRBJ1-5	CASSFDPNTWPQHF	TGTGCCAGCAGTTTCGACCCGAATACGTGGCCCCAGCATTTT
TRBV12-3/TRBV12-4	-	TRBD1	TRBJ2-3	CASGQGHATDTQYF	TGTGCCTCCGGACAGGGCCATGCCACAGATACGCAGTATTTT
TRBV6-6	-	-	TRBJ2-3	CASGGGIADTQYF	TGTGCCAGCGGGGGCGGTATCGCAGATACGCAGTATTTT
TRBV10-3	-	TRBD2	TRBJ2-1	CATLAGRGYEQFF	TGTGCCACGCTAGCGGGAAGGGGCTATGAGCAGTTCTTC
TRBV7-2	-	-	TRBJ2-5	CASSLAQETQYF	TGTGCCAGCAGCTTAGCGCAAGAGACCCAGTACTTC
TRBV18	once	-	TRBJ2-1	CASLTPSSYNEQFF	TGTGCCAGCTTAACCCCCAGCTCCTACAATGAGCAGTTCTTC
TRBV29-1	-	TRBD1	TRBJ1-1	CSVEDTNRGNTEAFF	TGCAGCGTTGAAGATACAAACAGGGGTAACACTGAAGCTTTCTTT
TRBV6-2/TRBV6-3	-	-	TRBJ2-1	CASTMDGNNEQFF	TGTGCCAGCACTATGGACGGAAACAATGAGCAGTTCTTC
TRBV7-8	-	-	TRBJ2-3	CASSSRPLDTQYF	TGTGCCAGCAGCTCCCGACCACTAGATACGCAGTATTTT
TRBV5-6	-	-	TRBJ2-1	CASSLSQASYNEQFF	TGTGCCAGCAGCTTGAGCCAGGCCTCCTACAATGAGCAGTTCTTC
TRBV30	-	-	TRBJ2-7	CAWSGLESSYEQYF	TGTGCCTGGAGTGGACTGGAAAGCTCCTACGAGCAGTACTTC
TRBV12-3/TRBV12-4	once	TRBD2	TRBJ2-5	CASSFAASGGEPQETLYF	TGTGCCAGCAGTTTCGCGGCTAGCGGGGGTGAACCACAAGAGACCCTGTACTTC
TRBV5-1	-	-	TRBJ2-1	CASSLAGVRSSQGEQFF	TGCGCCAGCAGCTTGGCCGGGGTAAGATCATCGCAGGGTGAGCAGTTCTTC
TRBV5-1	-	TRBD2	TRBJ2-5	CASSLVIAGKETQYF	TGCGCCAGCAGCTTGGTGATAGCGGGAAAAGAGACCCAGTACTTC
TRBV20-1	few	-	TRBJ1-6	CSASQGYNSPLHF	TGCAGTGCTAGTCAGGGGTATAATTCACCCCTCCACTTT
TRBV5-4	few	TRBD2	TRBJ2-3	CASSSGLASTDTQYF	TGTGCCAGCAGCTCGGGACTAGCGAGCACAGATACGCAGTATTTT
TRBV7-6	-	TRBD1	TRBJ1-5	CASSLGTGPQPQHF	TGTGCCAGCAGCTTAGGGACAGGGCCGCAGCCCCAGCATTTT
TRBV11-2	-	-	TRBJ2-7	CASSLRDRYEQYF	TGTGCCAGCAGCTTAAGGGACCGCTACGAGCAGTACTTC
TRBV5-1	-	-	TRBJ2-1	CASSLVPGSSNEQFF	TGCGCCAGCAGCTTGGTTCCGGGATCATCCAATGAGCAGTTCTTC
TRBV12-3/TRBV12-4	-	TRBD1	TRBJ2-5	CASSPGTGLFETQYF	TGTGCCAGCAGTCCCGGGACAGGTTTATTCGAGACCCAGTACTTC
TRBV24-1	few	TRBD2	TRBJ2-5	CATSGEGGRARGQETQYF	TGTGCCACCAGTGGGGAAGGCGGGAGGGCTAGGGGACAAGAGACCCAGTACTTC
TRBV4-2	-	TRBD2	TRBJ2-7	CASSQAGGTYREQYF	TGTGCCAGCAGCCAAGCCGGGGGGACCTACAGGGAGCAGTACTTC
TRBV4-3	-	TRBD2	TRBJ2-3	CASSQLAGPEDTQYF	TGCGCCAGCAGCCAGCTAGCGGGACCCGAGGATACGCAGTATTTT
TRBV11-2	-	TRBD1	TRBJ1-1	CASSPWTGKNTEAFF	TGTGCCAGCAGCCCCTGGACAGGGAAGAACACTGAAGCTTTCTTT
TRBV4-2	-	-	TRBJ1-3	CASSQEFLGFGNTIYF	TGTGCCAGCAGCCAAGAATTCCTGGGATTTGGAAACACCATATATTTT
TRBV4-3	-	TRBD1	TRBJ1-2	CASSQVQGAYGYTF	TGCGCCAGCAGCCAGGTCCAGGGGGCCTATGGCTACACCTTC
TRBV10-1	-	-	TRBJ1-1	CASSSPGQPNTEAFF	TGCGCCAGCAGTTCGCCCGGACAGCCGAACACTGAAGCTTTCTTT
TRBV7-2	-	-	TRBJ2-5	CASSLVAGQQETQYF	TGTGCCAGCAGCTTAGTTGCGGGACAGCAAGAGACCCAGTACTTC
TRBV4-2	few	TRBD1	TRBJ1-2	CASSHDRAAVGYTF	TGTGCCAGCAGCCACGACAGGGCAGCCGTTGGCTACACCTTC
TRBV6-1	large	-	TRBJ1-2	CASSNDRDYGYTF	TGTGCCAGCAGTAATGACAGAGACTATGGCTACACCTTC
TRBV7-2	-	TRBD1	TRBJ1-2	CASSTRQGLYGYTF	TGTGCCAGCAGCACCCGACAGGGACTTTATGGCTACACCTTC
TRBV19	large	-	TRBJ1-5	CASKDVGRAHQPQHF	TGTGCCAGTAAGGATGTCGGCAGGGCACATCAGCCCCAGCATTTT
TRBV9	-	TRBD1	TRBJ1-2	CASSAEQGRSGYTF	TGTGCCAGCAGCGCCGAACAGGGGCGGTCTGGCTACACCTTC
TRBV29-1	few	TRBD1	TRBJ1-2	CSVGGQGINYGYTF	TGCAGCGTTGGCGGACAGGGAATCAACTATGGCTACACCTTC
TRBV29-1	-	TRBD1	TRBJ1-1	CSVRYDRVGGTEAFF	TGCAGCGTTAGATACGACAGGGTCGGGGGGACTGAAGCTTTCTTT
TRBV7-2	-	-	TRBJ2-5	CASSLLIQETQYF	TGTGCCAGCAGCTTATTGATACAAGAGACCCAGTACTTC
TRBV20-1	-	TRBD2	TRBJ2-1	CSARGASGDTYNEQFF	TGCAGTGCGAGAGGGGCTAGCGGGGACACCTACAATGAGCAGTTCTTC
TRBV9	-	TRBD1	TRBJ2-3	CASSVGGGDTQYF	TGTGCCAGCAGCGTAGGAGGGGGCGATACGCAGTATTTT
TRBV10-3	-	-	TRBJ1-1	CAHNQAYGEKLFF	TGTGCCCACAATCAGGCTTACGGCGAAAAACTGTTCTTT
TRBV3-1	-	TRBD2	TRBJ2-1	CASSETSGSSYNEQFF	TGTGCCAGCAGCGAGACTAGCGGCAGCTCCTACAATGAGCAGTTCTTC
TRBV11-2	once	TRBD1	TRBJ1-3	CASSLLDRGENTIYF	TGTGCCAGCAGCTTATTGGACAGGGGTGAAAACACCATATATTTT
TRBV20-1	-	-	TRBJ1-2	CSASSGNSHGYTF	TGCAGTGCTAGTTCAGGGAACTCTCATGGCTACACCTTC
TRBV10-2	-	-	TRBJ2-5	CASSGSAAQETQYF	TGCGCCAGCAGTGGCTCGGCAGCCCAAGAGACCCAGTACTTC
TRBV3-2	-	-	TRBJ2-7	CASSHIRFRLERYSYEQYF	TGTGCCAGCAGCCACATCCGATTTAGGCTCGAACGGTACTCCTACGAGCAGTACTTC
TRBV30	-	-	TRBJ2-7	CAWSVGGTSYEQYF	TGTGCCTGGAGTGTGGGGGGAACCTCCTACGAGCAGTACTTC
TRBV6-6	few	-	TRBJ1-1	CASSPVRDTEAFF	TGTGCCAGCAGCCCTGTTAGGGACACTGAAGCTTTCTTT
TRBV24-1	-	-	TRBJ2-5	CATSDLIGAETQYF	TGTGCCACCAGTGACCTCATAGGGGCCGAGACCCAGTACTTC
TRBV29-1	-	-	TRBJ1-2	CSVGGPGDGYTF	TGCAGCGTTGGCGGCCCTGGGGATGGCTACACCTTC
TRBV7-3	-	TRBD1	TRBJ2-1	CASSFHLGTENNEQFF	TGTGCCAGCAGCTTCCACCTAGGGACAGAGAACAATGAGCAGTTCTTC
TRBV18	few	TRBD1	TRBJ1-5	CASSRDRDNQPQHF	TGTGCCAGCTCACGCGACAGGGACAATCAGCCCCAGCATTTT
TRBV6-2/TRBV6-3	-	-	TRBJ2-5	CASIPQAGRGETQYF	TGTGCCAGCATACCTCAGGCGGGAAGGGGAGAGACCCAGTACTTC
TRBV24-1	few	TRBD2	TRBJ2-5	CATSDRGLAGVETQYF	TGTGCCACCAGTGACCGGGGACTAGCGGGAGTTGAGACCCAGTACTTC
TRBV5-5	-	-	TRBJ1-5	CASSRTGTDNQPQHF	TGTGCCAGCAGCCGCACGGGGACCGACAATCAGCCCCAGCATTTT
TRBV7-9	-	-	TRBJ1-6	CASSLLSGSSYNSPLHF	TGTGCCAGCAGCCTTCTCTCGGGAAGCTCCTATAATTCACCCCTCCACTTT